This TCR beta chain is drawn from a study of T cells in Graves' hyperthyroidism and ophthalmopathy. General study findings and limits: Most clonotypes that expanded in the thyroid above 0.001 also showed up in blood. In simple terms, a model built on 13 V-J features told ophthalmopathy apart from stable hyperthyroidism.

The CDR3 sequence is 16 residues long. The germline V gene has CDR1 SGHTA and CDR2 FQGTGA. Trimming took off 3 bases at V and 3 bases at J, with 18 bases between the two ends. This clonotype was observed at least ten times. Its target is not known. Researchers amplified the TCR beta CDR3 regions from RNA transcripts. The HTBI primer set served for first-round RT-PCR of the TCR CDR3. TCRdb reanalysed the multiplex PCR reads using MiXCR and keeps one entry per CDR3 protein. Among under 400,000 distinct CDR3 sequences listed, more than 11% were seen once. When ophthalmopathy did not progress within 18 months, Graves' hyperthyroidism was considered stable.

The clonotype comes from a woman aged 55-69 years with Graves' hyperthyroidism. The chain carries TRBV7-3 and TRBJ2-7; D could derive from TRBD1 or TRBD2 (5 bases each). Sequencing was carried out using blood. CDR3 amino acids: CASSLFPPGPYYEQYF. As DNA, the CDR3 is TGTGCCAGCAGCTTGTTTCCTCCGGGACCATACTACGAGCAGTACTTC. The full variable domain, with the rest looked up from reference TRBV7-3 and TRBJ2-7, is GAGVSQTPSNKVTEKGKYVELRCDPISGHTALYWYRQSLGQGPEFLIYFQGTGAADDSGLPNDRFFAVRPEGSVSTLKIQRTERGDSAVYLCASSLFPPGPYYEQYFGPGTRLTVT.